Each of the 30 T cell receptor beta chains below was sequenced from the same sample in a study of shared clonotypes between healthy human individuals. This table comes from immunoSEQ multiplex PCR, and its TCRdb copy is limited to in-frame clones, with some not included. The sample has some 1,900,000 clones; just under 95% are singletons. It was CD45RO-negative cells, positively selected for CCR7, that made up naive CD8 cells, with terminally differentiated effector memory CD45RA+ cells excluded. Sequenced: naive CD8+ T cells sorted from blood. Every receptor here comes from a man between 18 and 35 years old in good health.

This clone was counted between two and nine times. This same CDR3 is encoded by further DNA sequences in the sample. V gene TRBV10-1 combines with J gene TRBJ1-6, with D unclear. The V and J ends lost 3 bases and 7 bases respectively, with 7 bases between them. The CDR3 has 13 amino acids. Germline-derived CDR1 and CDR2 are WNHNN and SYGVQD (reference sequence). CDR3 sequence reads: CASSESRNSPLHF. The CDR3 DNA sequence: TGCGCCAGCAGTGAAAGTAGAAATTCACCCCTCCACTTT.

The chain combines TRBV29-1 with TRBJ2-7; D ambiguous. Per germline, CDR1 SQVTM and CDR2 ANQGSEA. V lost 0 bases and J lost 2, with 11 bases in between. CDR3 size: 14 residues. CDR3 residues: CSVEDLGNTYEQYF. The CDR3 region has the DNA TGCAGCGTTGAAGATCTGGGGAACACCTACGAGCAGTACTTC.

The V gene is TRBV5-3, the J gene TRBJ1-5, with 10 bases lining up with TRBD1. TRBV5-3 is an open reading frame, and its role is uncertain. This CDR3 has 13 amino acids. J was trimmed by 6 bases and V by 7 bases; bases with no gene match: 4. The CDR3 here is CARLTGGIQPQHF. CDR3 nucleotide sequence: TGTGCCAGATTGACAGGGGGCATTCAGCCCCAGCATTTT.

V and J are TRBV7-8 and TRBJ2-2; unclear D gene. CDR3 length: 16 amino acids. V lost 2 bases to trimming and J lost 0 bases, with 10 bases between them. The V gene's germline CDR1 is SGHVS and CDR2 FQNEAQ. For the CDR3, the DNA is TGTGCCAGCAGCTTACTCAACCATGCGAACACCGGGGAGCTGTTTTTT. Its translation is CASSLLNHANTGELFF. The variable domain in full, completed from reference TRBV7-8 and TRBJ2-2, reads GAGVSQSPRYKVAKRGQDVALRCDPISGHVSLFWYQQALGQGPEFLTYFQNEAQLDKSGLPSDRFFAERPEGSVSTLKIQRTQQEDSAVYLCASSLLNHANTGELFFGEGSRLTVL.

CDR3 nucleotides: TGTGTCAGCGGTAGGGACAGTTCCTATGGCTACACCTTC. As protein: CVSGRDSSYGYTF. The chain is built from TRBV19 and TRBJ1-2; the match to TRBD1 covers 7 bases. CDR1 LNHDA and CDR2 SQIVND come from the germline V gene (reference sequence). The CDR3 length is 13 residues.

This CDR3 reads CASRPDTYYGYTF. The CDR3 DNA follows: TGTGCCAGCAGGCCTGACACGTACTATGGCTACACCTTC. The chain uses TRBV6-5 and TRBJ1-2; unclear D gene. The V gene's germline CDR1 is MNHEY and CDR2 SVGAGI. The germline V and J ends were trimmed by 6 bases and 3 bases, with 11 bases remaining between them. CDR3 length: 13 amino acids.

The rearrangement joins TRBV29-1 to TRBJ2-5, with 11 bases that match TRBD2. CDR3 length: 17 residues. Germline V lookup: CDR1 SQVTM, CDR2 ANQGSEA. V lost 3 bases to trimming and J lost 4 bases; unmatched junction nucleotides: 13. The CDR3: CSVDGVAGGPSGETQYF. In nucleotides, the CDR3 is TGCAGCGTTGATGGAGTAGCGGGAGGGCCGTCGGGAGAGACCCAGTACTTC.

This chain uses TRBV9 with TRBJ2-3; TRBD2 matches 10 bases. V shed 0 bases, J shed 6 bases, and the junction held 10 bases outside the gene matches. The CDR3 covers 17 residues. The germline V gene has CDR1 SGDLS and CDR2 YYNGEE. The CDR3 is CASSVDPSGSVSDTQYF. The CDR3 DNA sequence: TGTGCCAGCAGCGTAGACCCTAGCGGGAGTGTATCGGATACGCAGTATTTT.

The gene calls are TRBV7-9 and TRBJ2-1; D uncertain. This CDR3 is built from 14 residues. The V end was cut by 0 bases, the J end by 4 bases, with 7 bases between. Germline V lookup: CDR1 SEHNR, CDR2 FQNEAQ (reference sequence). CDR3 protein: CASSLALEYNEQFF. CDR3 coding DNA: TGTGCCAGCAGCTTAGCCCTAGAATACAATGAGCAGTTCTTC.

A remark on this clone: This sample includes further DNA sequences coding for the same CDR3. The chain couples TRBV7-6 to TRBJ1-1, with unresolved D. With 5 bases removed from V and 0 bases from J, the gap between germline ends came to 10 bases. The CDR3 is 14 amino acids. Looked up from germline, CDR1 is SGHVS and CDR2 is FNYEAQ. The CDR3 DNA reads TGTGCCAGCAGCGCGGGGAGTATGAACACTGAAGCTTTCTTT. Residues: CASSAGSMNTEAFF.

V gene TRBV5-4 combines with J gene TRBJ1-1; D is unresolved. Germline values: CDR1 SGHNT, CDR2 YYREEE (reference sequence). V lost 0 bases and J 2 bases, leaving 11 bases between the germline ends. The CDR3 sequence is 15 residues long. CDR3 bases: TGTGCCAGCAGCTTGGGGAGTTGGGCCAACACTGAAGCTTTCTTT. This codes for CASSLGSWANTEAFF.

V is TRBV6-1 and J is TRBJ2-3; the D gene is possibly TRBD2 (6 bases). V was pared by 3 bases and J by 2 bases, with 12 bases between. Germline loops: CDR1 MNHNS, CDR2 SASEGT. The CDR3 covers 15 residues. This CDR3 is CASSENRGITDTQYF. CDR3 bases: TGTGCCAGCAGTGAGAATCGGGGGATCACAGATACGCAGTATTTT.

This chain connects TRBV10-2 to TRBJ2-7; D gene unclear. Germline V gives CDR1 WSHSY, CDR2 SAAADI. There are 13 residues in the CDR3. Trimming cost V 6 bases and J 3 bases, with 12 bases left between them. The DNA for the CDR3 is TGCGCCAGCAGACCCCTTAGCAGCTACGAGCAGTACTTC. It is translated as CASRPLSSYEQYF.

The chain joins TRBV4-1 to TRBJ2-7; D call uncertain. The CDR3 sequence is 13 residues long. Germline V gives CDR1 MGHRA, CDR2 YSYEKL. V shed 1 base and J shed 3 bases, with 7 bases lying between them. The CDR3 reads CASSQGHDYEQYF. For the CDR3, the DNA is TGCGCCAGCAGCCAAGGGCACGACTACGAGCAGTACTTC.

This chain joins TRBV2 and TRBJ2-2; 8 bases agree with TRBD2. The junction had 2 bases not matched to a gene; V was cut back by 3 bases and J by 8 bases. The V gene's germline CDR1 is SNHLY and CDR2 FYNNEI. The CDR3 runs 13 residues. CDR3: CASSDVAGGELFF. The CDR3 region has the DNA TGTGCCAGCAGTGATGTAGCGGGAGGGGAGCTGTTTTTT.

The CDR3 DNA reads as TGTGCCAGTAGTATTGAGGTCGTCACTGAAGCTTTCTTT. The encoded protein is CASSIEVVTEAFF. The rearrangement uses TRBV19 and TRBJ1-1, with unresolved D. Germline CDR1 reads LNHDA; CDR2 reads SQIVND (reference sequence). V dropped 3 bases and J dropped 4 bases, with 9 bases sitting between them. The CDR3 length is 13 residues.

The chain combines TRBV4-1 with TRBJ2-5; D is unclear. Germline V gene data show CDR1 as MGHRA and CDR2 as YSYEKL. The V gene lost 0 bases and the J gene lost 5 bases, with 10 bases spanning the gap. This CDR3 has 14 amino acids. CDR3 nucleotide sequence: TGCGCCAGCAGCCAAGAGGACCTGGGGGAGACCCAGTACTTC. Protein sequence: CASSQEDLGETQYF.

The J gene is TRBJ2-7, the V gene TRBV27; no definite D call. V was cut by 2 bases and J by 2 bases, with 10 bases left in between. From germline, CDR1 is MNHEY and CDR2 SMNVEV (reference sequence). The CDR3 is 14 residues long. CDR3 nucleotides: TGTGCCAGCAGTTTAGGTTTGTCGCCCTACGAGCAGTACTTC. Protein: CASSLGLSPYEQYF.

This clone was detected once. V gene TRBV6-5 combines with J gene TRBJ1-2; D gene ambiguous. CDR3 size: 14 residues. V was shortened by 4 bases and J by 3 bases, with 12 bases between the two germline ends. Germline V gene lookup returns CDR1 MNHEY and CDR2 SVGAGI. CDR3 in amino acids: CASSLAAGDYGYTF. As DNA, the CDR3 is TGTGCCAGCAGTTTAGCAGCGGGCGACTATGGCTACACCTTC.

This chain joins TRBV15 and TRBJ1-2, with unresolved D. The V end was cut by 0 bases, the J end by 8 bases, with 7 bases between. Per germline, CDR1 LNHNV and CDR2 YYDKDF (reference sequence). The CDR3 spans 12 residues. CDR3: CATSRDSPGYTF. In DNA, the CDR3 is TGTGCCACCAGCAGAGATTCCCCAGGCTACACCTTC.

CDR3 nucleotide sequence: TGTGCCAGCAGCTTAGCGTGGGGGGAGCGCACCTTC. Translating it yields CASSLAWGERTF. The J gene is TRBJ1-2, the V gene TRBV7-9; tentatively, D is TRBD1 (5 bases). The V end was cut by 0 bases, the J end by 13 bases, with 12 bases between. Looked up from germline, CDR1 is SEHNR and CDR2 is FQNEAQ (reference sequence). This CDR3 has 12 amino acids.

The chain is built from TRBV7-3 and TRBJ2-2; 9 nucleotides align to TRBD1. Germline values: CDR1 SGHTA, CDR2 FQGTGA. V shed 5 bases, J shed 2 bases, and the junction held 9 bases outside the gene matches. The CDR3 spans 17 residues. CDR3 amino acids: CASSPGTGGSNTGELFF. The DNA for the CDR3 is TGTGCCAGCAGCCCTGGAACAGGGGGCTCCAACACCGGGGAGCTGTTTTTT.

The CDR3 loop reads CASSSTSGVDNEQFF. In nucleotides, the CDR3 is TGTGCCAGCAGCTCCACTAGCGGAGTTGACAATGAGCAGTTCTTC. The J gene is TRBJ2-1, the V gene TRBV7-9; 8 bases align to TRBD2. V was clipped by 4 bases and J by 5 bases; unmatched bases: 7. The CDR3 covers 15 residues. Germline V gives CDR1 SEHNR, CDR2 FQNEAQ (reference sequence). Combining the CDR3 with reference TRBV7-9 and TRBJ2-1 gives the whole variable domain DTGVSQNPRHKITKRGQNVTFRCDPISEHNRLYWYRQTLGQGPEFLTYFQNEAQLEKSRLLSDRFSAERPKGSFSTLEIQRTEQGDSAMYLCASSSTSGVDNEQFFGPGTRLTVL.

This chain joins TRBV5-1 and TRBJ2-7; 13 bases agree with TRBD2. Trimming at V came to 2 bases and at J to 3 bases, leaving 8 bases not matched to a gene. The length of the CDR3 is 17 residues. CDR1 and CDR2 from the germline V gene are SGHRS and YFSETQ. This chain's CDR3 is CASSLGTSGGAFYEQYF. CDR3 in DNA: TGCGCCAGCAGCTTAGGAACTAGCGGGGGGGCCTTCTACGAGCAGTACTTC.

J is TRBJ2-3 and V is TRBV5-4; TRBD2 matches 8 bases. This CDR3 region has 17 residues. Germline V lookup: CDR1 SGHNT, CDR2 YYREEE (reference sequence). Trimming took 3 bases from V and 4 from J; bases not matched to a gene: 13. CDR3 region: CASSSVIGGGGSDTQYF. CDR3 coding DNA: TGTGCCAGCAGCTCTGTCATCGGTGGCGGGGGGTCAGATACGCAGTATTTT.

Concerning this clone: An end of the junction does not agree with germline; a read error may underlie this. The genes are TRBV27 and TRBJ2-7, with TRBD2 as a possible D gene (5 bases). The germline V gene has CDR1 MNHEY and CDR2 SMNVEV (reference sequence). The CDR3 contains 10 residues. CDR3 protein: CASSLRGWDF. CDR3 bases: TGTGCCAGCAGTTTAAGAGGGTGGGATTTC.

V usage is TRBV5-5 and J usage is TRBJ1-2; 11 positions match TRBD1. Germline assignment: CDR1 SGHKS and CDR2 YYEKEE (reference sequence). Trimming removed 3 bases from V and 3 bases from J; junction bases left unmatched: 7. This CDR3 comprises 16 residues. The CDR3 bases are TGTGCCAGCAGCTCGTCCCCGGGACAGGGGGACTATGGCTACACCTTC. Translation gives CASSSSPGQGDYGYTF.

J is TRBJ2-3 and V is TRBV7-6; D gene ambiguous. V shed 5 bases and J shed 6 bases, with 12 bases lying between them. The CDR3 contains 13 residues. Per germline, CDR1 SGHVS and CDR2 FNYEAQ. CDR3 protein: CASSHDSTDTQYF. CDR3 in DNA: TGTGCCAGCAGCCACGACTCAACGGATACGCAGTATTTT. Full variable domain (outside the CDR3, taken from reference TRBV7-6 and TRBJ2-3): GAGVSQSPRYKVTKRGQDVALRCDPISGHVSLYWYRQALGQGPEFLTYFNYEAQQDKSGLPNDRFSAERPEGSISTLTIQRTEQRDSAMYRCASSHDSTDTQYFGPGTRLTVL.

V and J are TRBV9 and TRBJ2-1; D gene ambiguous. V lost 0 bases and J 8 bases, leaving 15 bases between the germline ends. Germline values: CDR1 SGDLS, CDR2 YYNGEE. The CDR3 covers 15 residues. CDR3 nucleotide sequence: TGTGCCAGCAGCGTAGAAAGGAGTCGTATGGATGAGCAGTTCTTC. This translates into CASSVERSRMDEQFF.

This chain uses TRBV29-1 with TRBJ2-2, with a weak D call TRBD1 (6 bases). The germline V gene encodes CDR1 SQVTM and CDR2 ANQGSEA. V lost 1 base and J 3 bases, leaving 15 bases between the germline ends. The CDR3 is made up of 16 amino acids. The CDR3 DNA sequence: TGCAGCGTTGAAGGAGCCGGTACAGGGTACACCGGGGAGCTGTTTTTT. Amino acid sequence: CSVEGAGTGYTGELFF.